This T cell receptor (beta chain) was captured in a study of T-cell reconstitution after alpha-beta-depleted transplantation in children. A library of TCRbeta sequences, prepared with unique molecular identifiers, was generated. In TCRdb, the PCR reads were re-called with MiXCR into one record per CDR3 protein. The data hold approximately 390,000 distinct CDR3 sequences, with 11% observed a single time. This clonotype turned up a few times. Germline CDR1 is SEHNR and CDR2 is FQNEAQ (reference sequence). The ends were cut back, 5 bases at V and 5 bases at J, with 14 bases in the middle. The CDR3 is 14 amino acids.

The input for sequencing was PBMCs from the stem cell graft donor, taken from the stem cell graft. The genes are TRBV7-9 and TRBJ2-3; no firm D call. The clonotype comes from a human donor who donated a stem cell graft to a child with acute myeloid leukemia. This CDR3 reads CASSPPIPEDTQYF. The CDR3, as DNA: TGTGCCAGCAGCCCCCCAATACCTGAAGATACGCAGTATTTT. The full variable domain, its missing parts supplied by reference TRBV7-9 and TRBJ2-3, is DTGVSQNPRHKITKRGQNVTFRCDPISEHNRLYWYRQTLGQGPEFLTYFQNEAQLEKSRLLSDRFSAERPKGSFSTLEIQRTEQGDSAMYLCASSPPIPEDTQYFGPGTRLTVL.